One and the same sample provided the 24 T cell receptor beta chains below, sequenced in a study of spatial heterogeneity in lung cancer. TCRdb independently ran MiXCR on the 5' RACE reads; one entry per CDR3 protein. Of some 41,000 distinct CDR3 sequences listed, 10% to 13% are singletons. As for time point: blood at routine non-recurrence follow-up after resection. Sequencing used PBMCs, obtained at follow-up. These receptor sequences come from a female donor with early-stage non-small cell lung cancer.

At least ten counts were recorded for this clonotype. The chain links TRBV6-2 or TRBV6-3 to TRBJ2-7; either TRBD1 or TRBD2 may fit D (5 bases each). The ends were cut back, 6 bases at V and 2 bases at J, with 17 bases in the middle. Germline CDR1 and CDR2: MNHEY and SVGEGT. This CDR3 is 15 amino acids long. The CDR3 nucleotides are TGTGCCAGCAGGCTCTACTCCGGGGCGACCTACGAGCAGTACTTC. Residues: CASRLYSGATYEQYF.

This clonotype was counted many times. Here the CDR3 reads CASSPGQSTTDTQYF. CDR3 coding DNA: TGTGCCAGCAGCCCCGGACAGAGCACCACAGATACGCAGTATTTT. V is TRBV7-2 and J is TRBJ2-3; maybe TRBD1 (6 bases). Trimming stripped 5 bases from V and 2 bases from J, with 14 bases between. This CDR3 is 15 amino acids long. CDR1 and CDR2 from the germline V gene are SGHTA and FQGNSA.

The gene calls are TRBV27 and TRBJ1-2; the D is unclear. Germline V lookup: CDR1 MNHEY, CDR2 SMNVEV (reference sequence). This CDR3 contains 14 residues. The germline V and J ends were trimmed by 5 bases and 7 bases, with 17 bases remaining between them. The CDR3 DNA is TGTGCCAGCAGTCCGGCGGGAGCCCGGGGTGGCTACACCTTC. Translation: CASSPAGARGGYTF.

This clonotype was detected ten times or more. The chain carries TRBV7-2 and TRBJ2-1; D is unresolved. The V and J ends lost 1 base and 0 bases respectively, with 7 bases between them. The CDR3 runs 15 residues. In germline, CDR1 is SGHTA, CDR2 FQGNSA. This CDR3 is CASSLGPGSYNEQFF. The CDR3 region has the DNA TGTGCCAGCAGCTTAGGGCCAGGCTCCTACAATGAGCAGTTCTTC.

The table lists this clonotype with many counts. CDR3 in DNA: TGTGCCAGCAGTTATTCCGGGGCGATCTCCTACAATGAGCAGTTCTTC. It specifies CASSYSGAISYNEQFF. The V call is TRBV6-1, the J call TRBJ2-1, with D tentatively TRBD1 or TRBD2 (5 bases each). V was cut by 5 bases and J by 0 bases, with 14 bases left in between. Per germline, CDR1 MNHNS and CDR2 SASEGT. The CDR3 extends over 16 amino acids.

There are many counts of this clonotype. V usage is TRBV4-3 and J usage is TRBJ2-1, with TRBD2 identical over 9 bases. The length of the CDR3 is 14 residues. The germline CDR1 and CDR2 sequences are LGHNA and YSLEER. V lost 4 bases, J lost 6 bases, and 4 bases stayed unmatched. The CDR3 loop is CASSPGLALNEQFF. The CDR3 DNA is TGCGCCAGCAGCCCGGGACTAGCTCTCAATGAGCAGTTCTTC.

This clonotype turned up a few times. V gene TRBV29-1 combines with J gene TRBJ2-5; 11 nucleotides line up with TRBD2. Germline values: CDR1 SQVTM, CDR2 ANQGSEA. V lost 5 bases, J lost 4 bases, and 9 bases stayed unmatched. The CDR3 sequence is 15 residues long. The CDR3 spells CSVNLAGGRPETQYF. In DNA, the CDR3 is TGCAGCGTTAACTTAGCGGGGGGGCGCCCAGAGACCCAGTACTTC.

This clonotype was counted many times. J is TRBJ2-3 and V is TRBV3-1, with 7 bases identical to TRBD1. The CDR3 covers 17 residues. Unmatched junction bases numbered 8, after V lost 0 bases and J lost 2 bases. Germline CDR1 and CDR2: LGHDT and YNNKEL (reference sequence). The chain's CDR3 is CASSQEDQGVPTDTQYF. In DNA, the CDR3 is TGTGCCAGCAGCCAAGAAGATCAGGGGGTCCCCACAGATACGCAGTATTTT.

This clonotype came up many times. The chain uses TRBV20-1 and TRBJ2-1; TRBD2 matches at 9 bases. Germline CDR1 reads DFQATT; CDR2 reads SNEGSKA (reference sequence). The V segment lost 3 bases and the J segment 1 base; nucleotides outside the gene matches: 4. This CDR3 spans 15 amino acids. CDR3 DNA sequence: TGCAGTGCTAGCCGCCTAGCGGGGTCCTACAATGAGCAGTTCTTC. Its protein is CSASRLAGSYNEQFF.

This clonotype was recorded many times. This chain joins TRBV2 and TRBJ2-4; 13 bases are shared with TRBD2. Per the germline V gene, CDR1 is SNHLY and CDR2 is FYNNEI. Trimming at V came to 6 bases and at J to 1 base, leaving 3 bases not matched to a gene. This CDR3 is 16 amino acids long. Written as DNA, the CDR3 is TGTGCCAGCAGCGAGACTAGCGGGGGGGCCAAAAACATTCAGTACTTC. Amino acids: CASSETSGGAKNIQYF.

V and J are TRBV13 and TRBJ1-1, with 8 bases that match TRBD1. The V gene's germline CDR1 is PRHDT and CDR2 FYEKMQ (reference sequence). The J segment lost 5 bases and the V segment lost 4 bases, leaving 9 bases of the junction unmatched. The CDR3 runs to 15 residues. Written as DNA, the CDR3 is TGTGCCAGCAGCTCCCCGACAGGGGTGGATACTGAAGCTTTCTTT. Amino acid sequence: CASSSPTGVDTEAFF.

This clonotype was counted at least ten times. This chain joins TRBV7-6 and TRBJ1-2; D unresolved. Germline CDR1 is SGHVS and CDR2 is FNYEAQ. Trimming pared 5 bases from V and 1 base from J, leaving 5 bases between. The CDR3 covers 12 residues. For the CDR3, the DNA is TGTGCCAGCAGCCCCTATAACTATGGCTACACCTTC. Translating it yields CASSPYNYGYTF.

The rearrangement links TRBV28 to TRBJ2-3; 9 nucleotides line up with TRBD2. Germline CDR1 reads MDHEN; CDR2 reads SYDVKM. The ends lost 8 bases at V and 0 bases at J; junction bases unmatched: 9. There are 16 residues in the CDR3. The DNA for the CDR3 is TGTGCCAGCTCCGAGGCGGGGGGGGCTAGCACAGATACGCAGTATTTT. Translating gives CASSEAGGASTDTQYF.

There are many counts of this clonotype. The chain joins TRBV5-1 to TRBJ1-1, with D uncertain. This CDR3 region has 16 residues. V dropped 2 bases and J dropped 6 bases, with 20 bases sitting between them. Germline V gene data show CDR1 as SGHRS and CDR2 as YFSETQ. The chain's CDR3 is CASSLTQRAGLSEAFF. As DNA, the CDR3 is TGCGCCAGCAGCTTAACGCAGCGGGCTGGGTTGTCTGAAGCTTTCTTT. Drawing the rest from reference TRBV5-1 and TRBJ1-1, the complete variable domain is KAGVTQTPRYLIKTRGQQVTLSCSPISGHRSVSWYQQTPGQGLQFLFEYFSETQRNKGNFPGRFSGRQFSNSRSEMNVSTLELGDSALYLCASSLTQRAGLSEAFFGQGTRLTVV.

The chain is built from TRBV20-1 and TRBJ2-5; D may be TRBD1 or TRBD2 (5 bases each). The germline V gene encodes CDR1 DFQATT and CDR2 SNEGSKA (reference sequence). The CDR3 runs to 18 residues. Trimming pared 0 bases from V and 3 bases from J, leaving 23 bases between. The chain's CDR3 is CSAREVWRGRGLEETQYF. In DNA, the CDR3 is TGCAGTGCTAGAGAAGTATGGAGAGGCCGGGGCCTCGAAGAGACCCAGTACTTC.

A few counts support this clonotype. The CDR3 nucleotides read TGCAGTGCTCCCGACAGCAGTGGGGCCAACGTCCTGACTTTC. Its translation is CSAPDSSGANVLTF. The rearrangement uses TRBV20-1 and TRBJ2-6, with D maybe TRBD1 (5 bases). V lost 5 bases, J lost 3 bases, and 11 bases lay in between. From germline, CDR1 is DFQATT and CDR2 SNEGSKA (reference sequence). CDR3 length: 14 residues.

At least ten counts were recorded for this clonotype. The chain recombines TRBV7-9 with TRBJ2-1; D unclear. The ends were cut back, 5 bases at V and 6 bases at J, with 5 bases in the middle. The CDR3 has 11 amino acids. Per germline, CDR1 SEHNR and CDR2 FQNEAQ (reference sequence). The chain's CDR3 is CASSPTNEQFF. The CDR3 nucleotides read TGTGCCAGCAGCCCCACCAATGAGCAGTTCTTC.

The J gene is TRBJ2-3, the V gene TRBV7-9; 12 positions match TRBD1. The J segment lost 3 bases and the V segment lost 5 bases, leaving 6 bases of the junction unmatched. The CDR3 consists of 16 residues. Germline CDR1 SEHNR, CDR2 FQNEAQ (reference sequence). CDR3 nucleotides: TGTGCCAGCAGCCGAGGGACAGGGGGCGGAACAGATACGCAGTATTTT. Its translation: CASSRGTGGGTDTQYF.

V gene TRBV5-1 combines with J gene TRBJ1-2, with TRBD1 identical over 10 bases. Germline V CDR1 and CDR2: SGHRS, YFSETQ. With V trimmed by 4 bases and J by 7 bases, 10 bases remained unmatched. The CDR3 has 15 amino acids. Here the CDR3 DNA reads TGCGCCAGCAGCCTTGGCGGGACAGGGGTTGGTGGCTACACCTTC. Translating it yields CASSLGGTGVGGYTF. The whole variable domain, remainder taken from reference TRBV5-1 and TRBJ1-2, is KAGVTQTPRYLIKTRGQQVTLSCSPISGHRSVSWYQQTPGQGLQFLFEYFSETQRNKGNFPGRFSGRQFSNSRSEMNVSTLELGDSALYLCASSLGGTGVGGYTFGSGTRLTVV.

This chain links TRBV24-1 with TRBJ2-1, with TRBD2 identical over 12 bases. This CDR3 has 14 amino acids. Per germline, CDR1 KGHDR and CDR2 SFDVKD. Trimming at V came to 7 bases and at J to 9 bases, leaving 6 bases not matched to a gene. CDR3 sequence: CATRPSGGAGEQFF. DNA of the CDR3: TGTGCCACCAGACCTAGCGGGGGGGCAGGTGAGCAGTTCTTC.

The CDR3 bases are TGTGCCAGCAGTTTGACCCAAGCCAAAAACATTCAGTACTTC. It translates to CASSLTQAKNIQYF. The rearrangement joins TRBV12-3 or TRBV12-4 to TRBJ2-4; D gene uncertain. V lost 3 bases and J lost 0, with 6 bases in between. The CDR3 sequence is 14 residues long.

This clonotype was seen more than once but under ten times. The V call is TRBV12-3 or TRBV12-4, the J call TRBJ2-3, with no clear D. Trimming took off 2 bases at V and 2 bases at J, with 5 bases between the two ends. This CDR3 region has 13 residues. In DNA form, the CDR3 reads TGTGCCAGCAGTTTAAGACTCACAGATACGCAGTATTTT. This gives the protein CASSLRLTDTQYF.

This clonotype was picked up a small number of times. This chain links TRBV5-8 with TRBJ1-1, with unresolved D. The CDR3 has 13 residues. V shed 2 bases and J shed 1 base, with 6 bases lying between them. CDR1 SGHTS and CDR2 YDEGEE come from the germline V gene. The CDR3 here is CASSFGSNTEAFF. DNA of the CDR3: TGTGCCAGCAGCTTCGGCTCGAACACTGAAGCTTTCTTT.

A remark on this clonotype: Relative to the germline gene, one junction end is altered; a read error may explain this. The V and J genes are TRBV4-1 and TRBJ2-2; maybe TRBD1 (5 bases). The CDR3 spans 15 residues. The germline gives CDR1 MGHRA, CDR2 YSYEKL. The CDR3 protein is CTSSQESQAPGELFF. The CDR3, as DNA: TGCACCAGCAGCCAAGAATCACAGGCCCCCGGGGAGCTGTTTTTT.